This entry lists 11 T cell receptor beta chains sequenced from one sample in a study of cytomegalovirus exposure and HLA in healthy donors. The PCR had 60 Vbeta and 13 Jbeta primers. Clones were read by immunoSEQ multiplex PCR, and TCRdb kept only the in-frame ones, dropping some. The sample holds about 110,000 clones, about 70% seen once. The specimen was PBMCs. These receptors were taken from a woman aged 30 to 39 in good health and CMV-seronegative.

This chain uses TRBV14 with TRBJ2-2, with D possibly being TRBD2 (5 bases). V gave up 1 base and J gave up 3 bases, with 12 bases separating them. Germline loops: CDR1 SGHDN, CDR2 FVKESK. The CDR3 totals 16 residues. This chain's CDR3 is CASSQVPPADTGELFF. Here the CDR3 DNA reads TGTGCCAGCAGCCAAGTCCCCCCAGCGGACACCGGGGAGCTGTTTTTT.

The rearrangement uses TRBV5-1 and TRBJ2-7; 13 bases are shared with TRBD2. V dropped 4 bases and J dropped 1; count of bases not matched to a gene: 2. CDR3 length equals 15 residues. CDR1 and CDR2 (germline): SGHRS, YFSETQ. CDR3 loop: CASSKGLAGSYEQYF. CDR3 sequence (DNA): TGCGCCAGCAGCAAGGGACTAGCGGGATCCTACGAGCAGTACTTC.

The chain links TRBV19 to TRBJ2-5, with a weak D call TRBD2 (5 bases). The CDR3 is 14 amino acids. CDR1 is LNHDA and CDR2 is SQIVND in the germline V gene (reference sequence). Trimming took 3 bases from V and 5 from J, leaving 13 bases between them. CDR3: CASSMEATWETQYF. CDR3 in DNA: TGTGCCAGTAGTATGGAGGCGACGTGGGAGACCCAGTACTTC.

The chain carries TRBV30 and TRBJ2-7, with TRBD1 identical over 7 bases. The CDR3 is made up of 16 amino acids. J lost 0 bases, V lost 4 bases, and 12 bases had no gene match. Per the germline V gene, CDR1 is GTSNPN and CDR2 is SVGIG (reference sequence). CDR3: CAWKRQTGVSSYEQYF. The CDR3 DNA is TGTGCCTGGAAAAGACAAACAGGGGTAAGCTCCTACGAGCAGTACTTC.

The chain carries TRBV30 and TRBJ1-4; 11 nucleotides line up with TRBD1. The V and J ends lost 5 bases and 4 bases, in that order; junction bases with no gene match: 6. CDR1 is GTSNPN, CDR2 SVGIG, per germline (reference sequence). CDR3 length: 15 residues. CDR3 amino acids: CAWDRTGGINEKLFF. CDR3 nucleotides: TGTGCCTGGGACCGGACAGGGGGCATTAATGAAAAACTGTTTTTT.

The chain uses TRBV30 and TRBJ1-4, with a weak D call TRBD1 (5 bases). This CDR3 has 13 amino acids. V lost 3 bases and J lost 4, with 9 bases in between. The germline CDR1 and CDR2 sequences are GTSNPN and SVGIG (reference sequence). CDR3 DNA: TGTGCCTGGAGCCCTCAGGGTAATGAAAAACTGTTTTTT. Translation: CAWSPQGNEKLFF.

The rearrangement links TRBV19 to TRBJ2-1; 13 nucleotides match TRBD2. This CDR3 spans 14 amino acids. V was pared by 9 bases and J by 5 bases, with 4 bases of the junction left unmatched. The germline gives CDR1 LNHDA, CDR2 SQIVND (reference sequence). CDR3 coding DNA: TGTGCCAGCCGCGGACTAGCGGGAGACAATGAGCAGTTCTTC. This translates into CASRGLAGDNEQFF. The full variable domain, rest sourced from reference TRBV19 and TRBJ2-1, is DGGITQSPKYLFRKEGQNVTLSCEQNLNHDAMYWYRQDPGQGLRLIYYSQIVNDFQKGDIAEGYSVSREKKESFPLTVTSAQKNPTAFYLCASRGLAGDNEQFFGPGTRLTVL.

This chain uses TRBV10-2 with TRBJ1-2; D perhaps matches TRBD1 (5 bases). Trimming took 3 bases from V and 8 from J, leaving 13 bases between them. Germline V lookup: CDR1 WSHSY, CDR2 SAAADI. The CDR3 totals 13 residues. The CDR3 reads CASSDGQGYGYTF. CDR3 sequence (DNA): TGCGCCAGCAGTGATGGGCAGGGTTACGGCTACACCTTC.

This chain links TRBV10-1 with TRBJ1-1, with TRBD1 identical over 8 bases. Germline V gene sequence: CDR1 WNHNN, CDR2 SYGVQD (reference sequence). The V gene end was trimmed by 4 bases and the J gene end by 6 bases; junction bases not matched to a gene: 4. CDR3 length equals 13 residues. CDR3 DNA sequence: TGCGCCAGCAGTGTAATGACAGGGGCTGAAGCTTTCTTT. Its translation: CASSVMTGAEAFF.

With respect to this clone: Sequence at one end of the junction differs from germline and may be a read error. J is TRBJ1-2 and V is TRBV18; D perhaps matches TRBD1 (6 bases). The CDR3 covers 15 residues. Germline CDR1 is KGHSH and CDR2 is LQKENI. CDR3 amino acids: CASSQQKGRGSGLDF. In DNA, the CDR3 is TGTGCCAGCTCTCAACAAAAAGGCAGGGGTTCGGGGCTGGACTTC.

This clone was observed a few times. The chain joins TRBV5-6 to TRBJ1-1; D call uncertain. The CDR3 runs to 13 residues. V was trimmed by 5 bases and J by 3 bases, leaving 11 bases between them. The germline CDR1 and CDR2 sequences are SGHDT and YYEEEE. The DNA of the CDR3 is TGTGCCAGCAGAGAGCGATTCTACACTGAAGCTTTCTTT. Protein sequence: CASRERFYTEAFF.